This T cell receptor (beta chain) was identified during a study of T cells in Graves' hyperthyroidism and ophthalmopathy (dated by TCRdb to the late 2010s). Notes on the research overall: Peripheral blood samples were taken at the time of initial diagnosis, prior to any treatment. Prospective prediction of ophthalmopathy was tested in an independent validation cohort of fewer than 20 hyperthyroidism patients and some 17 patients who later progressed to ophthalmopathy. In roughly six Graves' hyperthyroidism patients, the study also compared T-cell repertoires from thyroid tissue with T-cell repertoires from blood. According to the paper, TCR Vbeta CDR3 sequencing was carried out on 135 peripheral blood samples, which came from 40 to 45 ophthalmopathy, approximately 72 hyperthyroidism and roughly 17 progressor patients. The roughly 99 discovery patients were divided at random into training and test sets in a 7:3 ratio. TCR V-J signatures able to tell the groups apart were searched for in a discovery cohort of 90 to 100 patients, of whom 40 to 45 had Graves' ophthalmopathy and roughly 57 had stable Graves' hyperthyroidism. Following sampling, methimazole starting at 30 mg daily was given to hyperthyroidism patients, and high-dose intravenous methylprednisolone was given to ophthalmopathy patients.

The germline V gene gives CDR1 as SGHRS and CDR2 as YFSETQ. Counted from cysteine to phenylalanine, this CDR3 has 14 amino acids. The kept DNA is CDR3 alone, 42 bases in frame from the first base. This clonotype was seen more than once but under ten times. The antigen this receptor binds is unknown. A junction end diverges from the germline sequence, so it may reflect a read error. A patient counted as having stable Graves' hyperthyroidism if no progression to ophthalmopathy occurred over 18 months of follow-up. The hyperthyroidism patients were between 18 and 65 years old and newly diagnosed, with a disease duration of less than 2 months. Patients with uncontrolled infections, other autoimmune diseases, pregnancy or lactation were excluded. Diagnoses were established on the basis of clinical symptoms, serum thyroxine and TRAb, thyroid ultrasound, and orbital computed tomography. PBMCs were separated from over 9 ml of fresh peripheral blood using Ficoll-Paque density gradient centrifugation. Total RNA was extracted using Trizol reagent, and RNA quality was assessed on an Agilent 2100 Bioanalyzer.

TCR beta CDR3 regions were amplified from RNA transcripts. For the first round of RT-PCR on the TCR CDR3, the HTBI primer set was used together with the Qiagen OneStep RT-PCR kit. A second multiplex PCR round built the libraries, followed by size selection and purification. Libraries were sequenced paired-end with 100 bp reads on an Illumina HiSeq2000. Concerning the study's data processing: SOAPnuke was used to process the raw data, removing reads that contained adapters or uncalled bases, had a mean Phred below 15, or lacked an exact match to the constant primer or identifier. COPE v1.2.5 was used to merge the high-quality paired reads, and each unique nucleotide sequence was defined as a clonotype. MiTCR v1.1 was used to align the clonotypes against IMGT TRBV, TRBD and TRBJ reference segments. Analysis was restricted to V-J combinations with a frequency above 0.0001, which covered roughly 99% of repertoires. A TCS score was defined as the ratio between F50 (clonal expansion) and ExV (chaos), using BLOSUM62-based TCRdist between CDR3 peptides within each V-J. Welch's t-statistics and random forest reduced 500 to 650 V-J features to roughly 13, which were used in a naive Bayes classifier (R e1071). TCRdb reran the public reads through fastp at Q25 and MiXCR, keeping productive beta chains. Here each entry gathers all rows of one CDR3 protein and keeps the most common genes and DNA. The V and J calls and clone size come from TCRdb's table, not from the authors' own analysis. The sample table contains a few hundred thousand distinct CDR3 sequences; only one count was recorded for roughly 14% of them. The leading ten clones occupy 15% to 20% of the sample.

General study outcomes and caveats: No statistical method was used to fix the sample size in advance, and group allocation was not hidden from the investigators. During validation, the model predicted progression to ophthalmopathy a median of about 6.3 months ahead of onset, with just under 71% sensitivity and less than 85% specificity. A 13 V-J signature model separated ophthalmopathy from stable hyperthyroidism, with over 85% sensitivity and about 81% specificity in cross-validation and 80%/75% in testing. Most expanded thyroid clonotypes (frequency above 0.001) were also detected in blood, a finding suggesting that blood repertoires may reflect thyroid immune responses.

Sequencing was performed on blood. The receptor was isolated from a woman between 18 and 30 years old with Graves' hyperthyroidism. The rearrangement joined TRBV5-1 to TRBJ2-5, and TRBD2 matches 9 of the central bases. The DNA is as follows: TGCGCCAGCAGCCCGGGACTAGCCAAAGAAACCCAGTACTTC. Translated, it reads CASSPGLAKETQYF. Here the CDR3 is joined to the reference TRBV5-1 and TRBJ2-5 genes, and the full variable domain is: KAGVTQTPRYLIKTRGQQVTLSCSPISGHRSVSWYQQTPGQGLQFLFEYFSETQRNKGNFPGRFSGRQFSNSRSEMNVSTLELGDSALYLCASSPGLAKETQYFGPGTRLLVL.